A single sample gave rise to the 18 T cell receptor beta chains below, sequenced in a study of blood T cell repertoires in COVID-19. Profiled with immunoSEQ multiplex PCR; TCRdb holds only in-frame clones, not every one. The profile covers some 250,000 clones, with 82% appearing a single time and roughly 3.1% taken by the ten largest. Sample: peripheral blood. These receptors came from a woman in her late teens or twenties with acute or convalescent COVID-19.

V is TRBV4-3 and J is TRBJ2-7; D is perhaps TRBD2 (6 bases). V was shortened by 1 base and J by 5 bases, with 12 bases between the two germline ends. CDR1 is LGHNA, CDR2 YSLEER, per germline. This CDR3 comprises 14 residues. The CDR3 DNA follows: TGCGCCAGCAGCCAAGGGGGCGGCGGGGACGAGCAGTACTTC. As protein: CASSQGGGGDEQYF.

V is TRBV7-6 and J is TRBJ2-6; 10 bases align to TRBD1. The germline CDR1 and CDR2 sequences are SGHVS and FNYEAQ. Trimming at V came to 10 bases and at J to 3 bases, leaving 12 bases not matched to a gene. This CDR3 has 17 amino acids. The CDR3 spells CATMGGTGAGGANVLTF. The CDR3 nucleotides read TGTGCCACCATGGGCGGGACAGGGGCAGGTGGGGCCAACGTCCTGACTTTC.

The rearrangement uses TRBV15 and TRBJ1-3; D unresolved. The germline V gene encodes CDR1 LNHNV and CDR2 YYDKDF (reference sequence). This CDR3 comprises 14 residues. V lost 0 bases and J lost 4, with 7 bases in between. CDR3 bases: TGTGCCACCAGCAGAGACAGTGCAGGAAACACCATATATTTT. Translated: CATSRDSAGNTIYF.

The chain joins TRBV15 to TRBJ2-1; TRBD2 agrees at 11 bases. Germline assignment: CDR1 LNHNV and CDR2 YYDKDF (reference sequence). Trimming removed 7 bases from V and 3 bases from J; junction bases left unmatched: 5. The CDR3 loop spans 15 amino acids. For the CDR3, the DNA is TGTGCCACCAACCAGGGGACTAGCGGCTACAATGAGCAGTTCTTC. Protein: CATNQGTSGYNEQFF.

The chain joins TRBV5-1 to TRBJ2-7; D perhaps matches TRBD2 (6 bases). CDR3 length: 14 residues. CDR1 SGHRS and CDR2 YFSETQ come from the germline V gene. Trimming took 2 bases from V and 3 from J, leaving 12 bases between them. The CDR3 spells CASSLEAGIYEQYF. CDR3 DNA: TGCGCCAGCAGCTTAGAGGCGGGGATCTACGAGCAGTACTTC. Drawing the rest from reference TRBV5-1 and TRBJ2-7, the complete variable domain is KAGVTQTPRYLIKTRGQQVTLSCSPISGHRSVSWYQQTPGQGLQFLFEYFSETQRNKGNFPGRFSGRQFSNSRSEMNVSTLELGDSALYLCASSLEAGIYEQYFGPGTRLTVT.

In its sample, this clone was seen once. This chain uses TRBV7-8 with TRBJ2-5, with 7 bases that match TRBD2. Per the germline V gene, CDR1 is SGHVS and CDR2 is FQNEAQ. The CDR3 has 14 residues. The ends lost 5 bases at V and 5 bases at J; junction bases unmatched: 8. CDR3 protein: CASSGRGSLETQYF. The CDR3 DNA sequence: TGTGCCAGCAGCGGGCGGGGGTCTTTGGAGACCCAGTACTTC.

This clone has a handful of counts. The CDR3 bases are TGTGCCAGCAGTCAGGGGGGAGAGCAGTACTTC. Residues: CASSQGGEQYF. J is TRBJ2-7 and V is TRBV27, with a tentative D call TRBD1 (7 bases). The CDR3 spans 11 residues. The V gene's germline CDR1 is MNHEY and CDR2 SMNVEV (reference sequence). V was pared by 5 bases and J by 7 bases, with 9 bases between.

This clone appeared a few times. The CDR3 DNA reads as TGTGCCAGCAGCTCCACAACTAGCGGGCCGAATGAGCAGTTCTTC. Translated: CASSSTTSGPNEQFF. The rearrangement joins TRBV7-2 to TRBJ2-1; the match to TRBD2 covers 9 bases. J gave up 7 bases and V 4 bases, and 8 bases lay outside the gene matches. The CDR3 spans 15 residues. The germline V gene has CDR1 SGHTA and CDR2 FQGNSA. Looking up the rest from reference TRBV7-2 and TRBJ2-1 gives the full variable domain: GAGVSQSPSNKVTEKGKDVELRCDPISGHTALYWYRQSLGQGLEFLIYFQGNSAPDKSGLPSDRFSAERTGGSVSTLTIQRTQQEDSAVYLCASSSTTSGPNEQFFGPGTRLTVL.

The chain uses TRBV4-1 and TRBJ2-7; 9 bases agree with TRBD1. The V gene's germline CDR1 is MGHRA and CDR2 YSYEKL. The CDR3 sequence is 16 residues long. V dropped 4 bases and J dropped 1; count of bases not matched to a gene: 8. The CDR3 sequence is CASSLQAGTGSYEQYF. DNA of the CDR3: TGCGCCAGCAGCCTTCAAGCCGGGACAGGGTCCTACGAGCAGTACTTC.

This clone was found many times. The chain couples TRBV7-3 to TRBJ2-1, with 10 bases that match TRBD2. Unmatched junction bases numbered 4, after V lost 5 bases and J lost 3 bases. This CDR3 comprises 15 residues. Per germline, CDR1 SGHTA and CDR2 FQGTGA. The CDR3 spells CASSITSGIYNEQFF. The DNA for the CDR3 is TGTGCCAGCAGCATCACTAGCGGGATCTACAATGAGCAGTTCTTC.

The chain links TRBV2 to TRBJ1-2, with D perhaps matching TRBD1 (6 bases). The CDR3 is 15 amino acids. The germline V gene has CDR1 SNHLY and CDR2 FYNNEI. V was trimmed by 2 bases and J by 7 bases, leaving 17 bases between them. The DNA for the CDR3 is TGTGCCAGCAGTGAAAGTCCAGGGGCGGCGATTGGCTACACCTTC. Protein sequence: CASSESPGAAIGYTF.

CDR3 in DNA: TGTGCCAGCACCCTGGGCGGGGGATCGAACACCGGGGAGCTGTTTTTT. Protein sequence: CASTLGGGSNTGELFF. This chain links TRBV11-1 with TRBJ2-2, with TRBD2 matching 7 bases. The CDR3 is 16 amino acids. In germline, CDR1 is SGHAT, CDR2 FQDESV (reference sequence). J gave up 0 bases and V 7 bases, and 8 bases lay outside the gene matches.

V gene TRBV7-2 combines with J gene TRBJ2-7; D might be TRBD2 (5 bases). Germline CDR1 is SGHTA and CDR2 is FQGNSA. The CDR3 spans 15 residues. Trimming stripped 2 bases from V and 1 base from J, with 12 bases between. The DNA for the CDR3 is TGTGCCAGCAGCTTAATAGCCACGGGGTCCTACGAGCAGTACTTC. As protein: CASSLIATGSYEQYF.

The chain recombines TRBV12-5 with TRBJ2-7, with a weak D call TRBD2 (5 bases). Looked up from germline, CDR1 is LGHNT and CDR2 is FRNRAP. V lost 7 bases, J lost 7 bases, and 17 bases lay in between. CDR3 length: 13 residues. CDR3 coding DNA: TGTGCTAGTGCCCCTCCGGGGTCCCTTGAGCAGTACTTC. Its translation is CASAPPGSLEQYF.

CDR3 loop: CASSLVGTATNEKLFF. CDR3 DNA sequence: TGTGCCAGCAGCTTAGTAGGGACAGCAACTAATGAAAAACTGTTTTTT. The chain couples TRBV7-9 to TRBJ1-4, with TRBD1 identical over 7 bases. The CDR3 loop spans 16 amino acids. After removal of 1 base from V and 0 bases from J, the junction contained 2 bases not matched to a gene. Germline CDR1 and CDR2: SEHNR and FQNEAQ (reference sequence). The full variable domain, with the rest looked up from reference TRBV7-9 and TRBJ1-4, is DTGVSQNPRHKITKRGQNVTFRCDPISEHNRLYWYRQTLGQGPEFLTYFQNEAQLEKSRLLSDRFSAERPKGSFSTLEIQRTEQGDSAMYLCASSLVGTATNEKLFFGSGTQLSVL.

This clone was seen a few times. This same CDR3 is encoded by further DNA sequences in the sample. The rearrangement links TRBV4-3 to TRBJ2-1; 8 positions match TRBD2. V was clipped by 0 bases and J by 5 bases; unmatched bases: 6. The CDR3 sequence is 16 residues long. Germline loops: CDR1 LGHNA, CDR2 YSLEER. For the CDR3, the DNA is TGCGCCAGCAGCCAAGATCGGACTAGCAGAAACAATGAGCAGTTCTTC. Translated: CASSQDRTSRNNEQFF.

The V gene is TRBV7-9, the J gene TRBJ2-1, with TRBD2 matching 9 bases. Germline trimming cut 5 bases from V and 0 bases from J; bases unmatched to any gene: 5. From germline, CDR1 is SEHNR and CDR2 FQNEAQ (reference sequence). The CDR3 is made up of 16 amino acids. The CDR3 bases are TGTGCCAGCAGCCCTGGAGCGGGGGGCTCCTACAATGAGCAGTTCTTC. Translation: CASSPGAGGSYNEQFF.

The chain links TRBV30 to TRBJ1-2; 9 bases align to TRBD1. Germline V gives CDR1 GTSNPN, CDR2 SVGIG (reference sequence). V gave up 1 base and J gave up 7 bases; unmatched junction bases: 4. The CDR3 length is 13 residues. DNA for the CDR3: TGTGCCTGGAGTGCACTACAGGGGGCTGGCTACACCTTC. Protein product: CAWSALQGAGYTF.